This entry concerns a single T cell receptor beta chain. The antigen remains unidentified. Sequencing relied on a cDNA template that was reverse transcribed from extracted RNA. Data came from immunoSEQ multiplex PCR; TCRdb stores just in-frame clones and leaves some out. In the table there are about 210,000 clones, under 70% of which are singletons. The data originate from a study of CD8+ T cells in alopecia areata. Study-level information: A 6-month period off drug followed tofacitinib, which lasted 6 to 18 months.

Study findings and constraints: Scalp sample data also include resident alphabeta T cells from normal skin. Shared TCR sequences were less clear between patients than in mice, possibly partly from HLA diversity.

The treatment was: oral pan-JAK inhibitor, 5-10 mg twice daily. Germline CDR1 is SGHTA and CDR2 is FQGNSA. Trimming removed 5 bases at V and 6 bases at J, with 11 bases between. The CDR3 has 12 residues. The sequence derives from a human donor with alopecia areata. V is TRBV7-2 and J is TRBJ2-7; no clear D gene. This specimen consisted of CD4+ T cells sorted from blood, obtained at week 44, from a patient treated with tofacitinib. CDR3 nucleotide sequence: TGTGCCAGCAGCCTGGACGTAGGCGAGCAGTACTTC. The encoded protein is CASSLDVGEQYF.